One and the same sample provided the 3 T cell receptor beta chains below, sequenced in a study of blood T cells in healthy people across ages (dated by TCRdb to the mid-2010s). The library was obtained by 5' RACE. TCRdb shows the sequencer as Illumina HiSeq 2500. A second PCR of roughly 7 to 11 cycles was performed with a sample-barcoded 5' primer and a J-beta primer mix. TCRdb trimmed public reads at Q25 via fastp, called clones via MiXCR and kept in-frame beta chains. Records with the same CDR3 protein are collapsed into one entry carrying the most frequent genes and DNA. Across this sample there are about 290,000 distinct CDR3 sequences, with roughly 26% seen only once. The top ten clones comprise roughly 28% of the sample. Input material: blood. These receptors came from a woman between 70 and 85 years old in good health.

This clonotype was recorded at least ten times. This chain connects TRBV29-1 to TRBJ2-1; TRBD1 matches at 7 bases. CDR1 and CDR2 from the germline V gene are SQVTM and ANQGSEA. The V segment lost 3 bases and the J segment 7 bases; nucleotides outside the gene matches: 3. The CDR3 sequence is 12 residues long. The CDR3 DNA sequence: TGCAGCGTTGACGTGACAGGGAATGAGCAGTTCTTC. Encoded protein: CSVDVTGNEQFF.

V is TRBV20-1 and J is TRBJ2-5; D is uncertain. The closer fit of TRBJ2-7 to the DNA end suggests the J call may be wrong. The CDR3 covers 11 residues. Germline-derived CDR1 and CDR2 are DFQATT and SNEGSKA (reference sequence). CDR3 sequence: CSARTGYEQYF. The CDR3 DNA is TGCAGTGCTAGAACCGGCTACGAGCAGTACTTC.

The chain is built from TRBV25-1 and TRBJ1-1; D gene uncertain. The germline V gene encodes CDR1 MGHDK and CDR2 SYGVNS. CDR3 length equals 13 residues. Between the trimmed V and J ends, which lost 3 bases and 3 bases, there was a span of 8 bases. The CDR3 spells CASSEGSDTEAFF. The CDR3 DNA reads TGTGCCAGCAGTGAGGGTTCGGACACTGAAGCTTTCTTT.